Listed here are 9 T cell receptor beta chains from one sample, sequenced in a study of T cells in Graves' hyperthyroidism and ophthalmopathy (dated by TCRdb to about 2019). The method was multiplex PCR. Data came from an Illumina HiSeq 2000. The TCR beta CDR3 regions were amplified from the RNA transcripts. The TCR CDR3 was subjected to a first round of RT-PCR using the HTBI primer set and the Qiagen OneStep RT-PCR kit. Clones were called with MiXCR by TCRdb after fastp trimmed the public reads at Q25, and only in-frame beta chains were retained. Duplicate CDR3 protein sequences are folded into a single record with the most common DNA and genes. Here the sample has over 700,000 distinct CDR3 sequences; about 17% occur a single time. The top ten clones comprise roughly a sixth of the sample. Sequenced material: blood. These receptors all come from a woman between 45 and 60 years old with Graves' hyperthyroidism that later progressed to Graves' ophthalmopathy.

There are many counts of this clonotype. This rearrangement joins TRBV20-1 to TRBJ1-2; no definite D call. The CDR3 loop spans 14 amino acids. Germline CDR1 and CDR2: DFQATT and SNEGSKA (reference sequence). The V end lost 6 bases, the J end lost 6 bases, and 20 bases lay between the germline ends. The CDR3 DNA reads TGCAGTGCCTATCGAGTGGACTCCTTAGATGGCTACACCTTC. This translates into CSAYRVDSLDGYTF.

Ten or more counts support this clonotype. V is TRBV11-2 and J is TRBJ2-1; D may match TRBD1 or TRBD2 (5 bases each). In germline, CDR1 is SGHAT, CDR2 FQNNGV. Trimming left V 5 bases short and J 1 base short, with 18 bases between. The CDR3 sequence is 17 residues long. DNA for the CDR3: TGTGCCAGCAGCCCTTCGGGGCCAGTAGCATCCTACAATGAGCAGTTCTTC. Residues: CASSPSGPVASYNEQFF.

The chain combines TRBV4-1 with TRBJ2-2; D is uncertain. Germline CDR1 and CDR2: MGHRA and YSYEKL. Trimming took 8 bases from V and 7 from J, leaving 20 bases between them. CDR3 length: 15 amino acids. The CDR3 DNA reads as TGCGCCAGCCGCCCCCCGAACCCCATCAACGGGGAGCTGTTTTTT. It is translated as CASRPPNPINGELFF.

The chain has TRBV29-1 and TRBJ1-1, with D unclear. The CDR3 has 11 amino acids. V was shortened by 4 bases and J by 5 bases, with 8 bases between the two germline ends. The germline gives CDR1 SQVTM, CDR2 ANQGSEA. For the CDR3, the DNA is TGCAGCGTTGGCCCATGGACTGAAGCTTTCTTT. Translated: CSVGPWTEAFF.

This clonotype has at least ten counts. The chain links TRBV30 to TRBJ2-1; a weak D match, TRBD1 (5 bases). Germline CDR1 and CDR2: GTSNPN and SVGIG (reference sequence). CDR3 size: 17 residues. Trimming stripped 1 base from V and 2 bases from J, with 18 bases between. CDR3 DNA: TGTGCCTGGAGTGGAGTCTTAAGGGGCCGGGCCTACAATGAGCAGTTCTTC. Amino acids: CAWSGVLRGRAYNEQFF. Based on the CDR3 plus reference TRBV30 and TRBJ2-1, the full variable domain is SQTIHQWPATLVQPVGSPLSLECTVEGTSNPNLYWYRQAAGRGLQLLFYSVGIGQISSEVPQNLSASRPQDRQFILSSKKLLLSDSGFYLCAWSGVLRGRAYNEQFFGPGTRLTVL.

This clonotype was counted ten times or more. The V gene is TRBV11-2, the J gene TRBJ2-7, with D unclear. Trimming pared 4 bases from V and 2 bases from J, leaving 6 bases between. The CDR3 consists of 12 residues. In germline, CDR1 is SGHAT, CDR2 FQNNGV. In DNA form, the CDR3 reads TGTGCCAGCAGCTCCCGACCCTACGAGCAGTACTTC. This encodes CASSSRPYEQYF.

V and J are TRBV7-9 and TRBJ2-1; D tentatively fits TRBD1 or TRBD2 (5 bases each). CDR1 and CDR2 from the germline V gene are SEHNR and FQNEAQ (reference sequence). This CDR3 is built from 13 residues. Trimming cost V 6 bases and J 5 bases, with 11 bases left between them. CDR3 protein: CASSGDGDNEQFF. CDR3 nucleotides: TGTGCCAGCAGTGGGGACGGCGACAATGAGCAGTTCTTC.

Details on this clonotype: At one of its ends the junction is not consistent with the germline gene, which may arise from a read error. The V gene is TRBV7-9, the J gene TRBJ2-2; 11 bases agree with TRBD2. Per germline, CDR1 SEHNR and CDR2 FQNEAQ (reference sequence). CDR3 length: 19 residues. The CDR3 DNA reads as TGTGCCAGCAGCTTAGCGTCTAGCGGGGGGACCTCGGGCACCCGGGAGCTGTTTTTT. Amino acid sequence: CASSLASSGGTSGTRELFF.

This clonotype occurred many times. V gene TRBV27 combines with J gene TRBJ2-7; 9 bases fit TRBD1. Unmatched junction bases numbered 7, after V lost 5 bases and J lost 2 bases. This CDR3 is built from 15 residues. The germline V gene has CDR1 MNHEY and CDR2 SMNVEV (reference sequence). The CDR3 here is CASSETGGKAYEQYF. CDR3 bases: TGTGCCAGCAGTGAGACAGGGGGAAAGGCCTACGAGCAGTACTTC.